The 9 T cell receptor beta chains below all came from one sample that was sequenced in a study of post-analysis software for immune sequencing data. Notes on the study in general: Roughly 5 TRBV segments, TRBV5-6, TRBV5-1 and TRBV20-1 among them, were found more frequent in patients than controls.

Unique molecular identifiers had been added to the TCR beta cDNA libraries. TCRdb redid the calling of the PCR reads with MiXCR, one entry per CDR3 protein. The profile covers about 460,000 distinct CDR3 sequences, with roughly 45% appearing a single time and about 12% taken by the ten largest. These TCRs are of unknown antigen specificity. The sequencing sample was made of blood. Receptor source: a girl aged 10 to 17 with multiple sclerosis.

This clonotype was seen ten or more times. This chain connects TRBV7-2 to TRBJ2-7, with D possibly being TRBD1 (6 bases). The V and J ends lost 6 bases and 5 bases respectively, with 8 bases between them. This CDR3 contains 11 residues. Germline V gene data show CDR1 as SGHTA and CDR2 as FQGNSA. The DNA of the CDR3 is TGTGCCAGCAGGTCAGGGGACGAGCAGTACTTC. Protein: CASRSGDEQYF.

The V and J genes are TRBV15 and TRBJ1-1; TRBD1 might be the D (5 bases). The germline V and J ends were trimmed by 5 bases and 3 bases, with 13 bases remaining between them. Looked up from germline, CDR1 is LNHNV and CDR2 is YYDKDF (reference sequence). The CDR3 is 14 residues long. CDR3 nucleotide sequence: TGTGCCACCAGCGGCGGGGTAGGGGACACTGAAGCTTTCTTT. As protein: CATSGGVGDTEAFF.

This clonotype has a handful of counts. J is TRBJ2-2 and V is TRBV2; 9 bases map to TRBD2. V lost 5 bases and J lost 6; bases outside the gene matches: 10. The CDR3 has 16 amino acids. CDR1 is SNHLY, CDR2 FYNNEI, per germline. The chain's CDR3 is CASSRTSVLNSGELFF. CDR3 coding DNA: TGTGCCAGCAGTAGGACTAGCGTTTTAAATTCCGGGGAGCTGTTTTTT.

This clonotype was recorded a few times. The chain has TRBV15 and TRBJ1-2, with no clear D. The V end was cut by 4 bases, the J end by 2 bases, with 5 bases between. The V gene's germline CDR1 is LNHNV and CDR2 YYDKDF (reference sequence). CDR3 length: 12 residues. The CDR3 DNA is TGTGCCACCAGCAACTACAACTATGGCTACACCTTC. This encodes CATSNYNYGYTF.

This clonotype came up a few times. The J gene is TRBJ2-1, the V gene TRBV6-5; tentative D call: TRBD2 (5 bases). Germline assignment: CDR1 MNHEY and CDR2 SVGAGI. The CDR3 totals 15 residues. V was clipped by 3 bases and J by 6 bases, with 15 bases between them. For the CDR3, the DNA is TGTGCCAGCAGTTATCGTCGGGGAATAATCAATGAGCAGTTCTTC. Translated, it gives CASSYRRGIINEQFF.

V gene TRBV29-1 combines with J gene TRBJ1-2; D uncertain. The CDR3 sequence is 13 residues long. CDR1 is SQVTM and CDR2 is ANQGSEA in the germline V gene. With 4 bases removed from V and 1 base from J, the gap between germline ends came to 10 bases. The CDR3 DNA reads as TGCAGCGTTGCCCCAATCCTTAACTATGGCTACACCTTC. Residues: CSVAPILNYGYTF.

The V and J genes are TRBV28 and TRBJ2-1; D remains unclear. Deletions cut 3 bases from V and 3 bases from J, with 15 bases between. CDR3 length: 16 amino acids. Germline CDR1 reads MDHEN; CDR2 reads SYDVKM. This CDR3 is CASSFRLTGDYNEQFF. CDR3 DNA sequence: TGTGCCAGCAGTTTTCGGCTAACTGGGGACTACAATGAGCAGTTCTTC.

A few counts support this clonotype. This chain links TRBV15 with TRBJ2-1, with 10 bases fitting TRBD2. CDR1 and CDR2 (germline): LNHNV, YYDKDF (reference sequence). J gave up 4 bases and V 5 bases, and 5 bases lay outside the gene matches. This CDR3 has 15 residues. CDR3 DNA: TGTGCCACCAGCCTAGCGGGAGAATCATACAATGAGCAGTTCTTC. Residues: CATSLAGESYNEQFF.

The V call is TRBV12-3 or TRBV12-4, the J call TRBJ2-7; no clear D gene. CDR3 size: 13 residues. The V end lost 7 bases, the J end lost 0 bases, and 10 bases lay between the germline ends. CDR3 loop: CASTGRSSYEQYF. The CDR3 nucleotides read TGTGCCAGCACCGGACGTAGCTCCTACGAGCAGTACTTC.